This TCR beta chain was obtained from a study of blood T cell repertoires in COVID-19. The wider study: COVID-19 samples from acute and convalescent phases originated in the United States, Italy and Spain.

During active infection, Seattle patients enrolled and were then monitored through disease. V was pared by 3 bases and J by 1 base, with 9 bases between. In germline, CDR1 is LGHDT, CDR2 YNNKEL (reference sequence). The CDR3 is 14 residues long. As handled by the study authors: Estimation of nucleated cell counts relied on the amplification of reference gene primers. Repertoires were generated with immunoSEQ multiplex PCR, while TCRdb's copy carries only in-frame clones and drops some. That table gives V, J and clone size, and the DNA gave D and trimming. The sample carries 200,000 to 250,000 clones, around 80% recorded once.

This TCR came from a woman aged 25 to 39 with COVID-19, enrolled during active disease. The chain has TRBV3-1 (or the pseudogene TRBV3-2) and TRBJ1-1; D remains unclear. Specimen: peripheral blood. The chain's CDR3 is CASSHLLRNTEAFF. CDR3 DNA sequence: TGTGCCAGCAGCCACCTTCTCCGGAACACTGAAGCTTTCTTT.